This T cell receptor (beta chain) was identified in a study of cytomegalovirus exposure and HLA in healthy donors. Study-wide findings and caveats: A later analysis, which compared TCR beta chains of equal frequency, found the HLA-associated ones more clonally expanded.

In the PCR, 60 Vbeta and 13 Jbeta primers were used. Generated by immunoSEQ multiplex PCR, the TCRdb table keeps only in-frame clones and is missing some. The sample has about 130,000 clones; 77% are singletons. This clone was detected a few times. Its antigen is currently unknown. Germline CDR1 SGHDT, CDR2 YYEEEE. CDR3 length equals 14 residues. Trimming removed 4 bases from V and 4 bases from J; junction bases left unmatched: 4. The material sequenced was PBMCs. The chain links TRBV5-6 to TRBJ2-2, with TRBD1 matching 7 bases. The sequence was obtained from a male donor in good health and CMV-seronegative. CDR3 nucleotide sequence: TGTGCCAGCAGCCCGACAGGGTCCACCGGGGAGCTGTTTTTT. This encodes CASSPTGSTGELFF.